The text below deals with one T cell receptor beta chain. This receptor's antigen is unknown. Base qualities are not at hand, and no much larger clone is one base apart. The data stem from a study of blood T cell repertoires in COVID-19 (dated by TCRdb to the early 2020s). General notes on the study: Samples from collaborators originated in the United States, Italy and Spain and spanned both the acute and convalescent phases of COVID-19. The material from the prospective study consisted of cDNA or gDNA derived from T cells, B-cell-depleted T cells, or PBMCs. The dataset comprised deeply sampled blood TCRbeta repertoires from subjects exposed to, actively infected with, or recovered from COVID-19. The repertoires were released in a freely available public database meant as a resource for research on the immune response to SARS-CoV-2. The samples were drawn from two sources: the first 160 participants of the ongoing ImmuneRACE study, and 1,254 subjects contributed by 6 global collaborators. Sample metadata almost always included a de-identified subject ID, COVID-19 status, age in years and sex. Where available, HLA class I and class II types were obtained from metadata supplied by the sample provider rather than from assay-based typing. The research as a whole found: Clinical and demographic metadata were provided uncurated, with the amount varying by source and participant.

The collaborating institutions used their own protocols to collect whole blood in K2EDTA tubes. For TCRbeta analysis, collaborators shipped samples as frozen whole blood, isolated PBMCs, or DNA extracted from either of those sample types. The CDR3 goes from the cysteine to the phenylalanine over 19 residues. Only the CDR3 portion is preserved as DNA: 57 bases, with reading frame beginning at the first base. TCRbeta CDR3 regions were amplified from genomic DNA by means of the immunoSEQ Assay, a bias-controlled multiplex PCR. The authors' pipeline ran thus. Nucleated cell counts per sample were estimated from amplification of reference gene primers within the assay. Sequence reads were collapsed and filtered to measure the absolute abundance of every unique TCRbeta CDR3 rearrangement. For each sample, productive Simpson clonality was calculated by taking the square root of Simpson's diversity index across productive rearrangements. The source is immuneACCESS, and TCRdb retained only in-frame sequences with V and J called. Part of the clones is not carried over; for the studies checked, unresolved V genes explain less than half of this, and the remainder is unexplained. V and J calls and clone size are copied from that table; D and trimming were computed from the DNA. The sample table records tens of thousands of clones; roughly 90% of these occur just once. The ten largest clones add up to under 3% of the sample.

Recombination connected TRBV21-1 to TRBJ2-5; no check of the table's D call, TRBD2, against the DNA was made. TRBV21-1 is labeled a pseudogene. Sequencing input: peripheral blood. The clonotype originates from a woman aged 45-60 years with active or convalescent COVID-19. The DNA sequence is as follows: TGTGCCAGCAGCATGGGACTAGCGGGGGACCTGACCTACCAAGAGACCCAGTACTTC. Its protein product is CASSMGLAGDLTYQETQYF.